The entry that follows covers one T cell receptor beta chain sequence. The target antigen is unknown. The data are from a study of T cells in Graves' hyperthyroidism and ophthalmopathy. General study findings and limits: In simple terms, a model built on 13 V-J features told ophthalmopathy apart from stable hyperthyroidism. The model predicted ophthalmopathy a median approximately seven months before onset.

Template material for amplifying TCR beta CDR3 regions consisted of RNA transcripts. The study used the HTBI primer set for a first-round RT-PCR of the TCR CDR3. TCRdb processed the multiplex PCR reads anew with MiXCR; each CDR3 protein has one entry. The sample has 350,000 or so distinct CDR3 sequences; roughly 17% are singletons. Germline assignment: CDR1 SGDLS and CDR2 YYNGEE. The ends were cut back, 1 base at V and 5 bases at J, with 6 bases in the middle. This CDR3 has 12 residues. The source material was blood. The TCR originated in a woman aged 25-40 years with Graves' hyperthyroidism that later progressed to Graves' ophthalmopathy. The chain couples TRBV9 to TRBJ1-2; D is unresolved. CDR3 residues: CASSVSPYGYTF. In DNA form, the CDR3 reads TGTGCCAGCAGCGTATCCCCTTATGGCTACACCTTC.